Reported below is one TCR beta chain. Its specificity is unknown. Donors gave roughly 10 milliliters of peripheral blood apiece. The second PCR ran roughly 6 to 12 cycles with a sample-barcoded 5' primer and J-beta primers. All samples yielded 3 million or more CDR3-containing paired-end reads. TCRdb reprocessed the 5' RACE reads with MiXCR, giving one entry per CDR3 protein. The profile shows some 1.1 million distinct CDR3 sequences, less than 45% of them singletons. This record comes from a study of blood T cells in healthy people across ages. About the study: For every two T cells, template switching captured about one barcoded beta molecule.

Overall study results and limits: It was found that TCR beta diversity correlated strongly with the percentage of naive T cells.

This sequence originates from a man between 18 and 35 years old in good health. Source material: blood.

CDR3 DNA: TGTGCCAGCAGTTTCGTGACAGCGGCTCCGAATCAGCCCCAGCATTTT. It is translated as CASSFVTAAPNQPQHF. The chain carries TRBV6-6 and TRBJ1-5; D perhaps matches TRBD1 (5 bases). V lost 4 bases and J 4 bases, leaving 17 bases between the germline ends. Germline loops: CDR1 MNHNY, CDR2 SVGAGI (reference sequence). The CDR3 spans 16 residues.